This T cell receptor (beta chain) was found in a study of shared clonotypes between healthy human individuals (dated by TCRdb to the early 2020s). About the investigation overall: A few men and a couple of women, aged 18 to 49 years, made up the cohort. To estimate repertoire size and how much clonotypes are shared between individuals, the study performed deep sequencing of blood TCR repertoires from five healthy adults. Per donor, leukapheresis produced somewhere between about 0.9 and 9.5 billion PBMCs. For each donor, CD4 naive and CD4 memory were each given three plates, CD8 naive was given two plates, and CD8 memory was given one plate. To increase sequencing depth and limit assay-specific biases, TCR repertoire library preparation and sequencing were carried out by different laboratories using diverse techniques. What the research found in general, with its limitations: Sampling was restricted to blood, and TCR repertoires in tissue are likely to differ from TCR repertoires in blood. The small number of donors limited the genetic and exposure-history diversity represented. Clonotypes shared by all four sorted-subset donors showed higher generation probabilities than non-shared clonotypes. Naive subsets generally had larger estimated clonotype richness than memory subsets. Even with the large sequencing depth, rarefaction of the sorted-subset datasets indicated that sequencing was incomplete. Across four donors, approximately 5% of naive CD4, roughly 3.3% of naive CD8, about 2.3% of memory CD4, and about 0.44% of memory CD8 clonotypes were shared. Pairwise subsampling led to the expectation that sequencing depth would affect the degree of clonotype sharing among donors.

Using the deep immunoSEQ assay, multiplex PCR amplified TCR CDR3 regions from genomic DNA. Genomic DNA extracted from each cell subset was distributed evenly over all wells of several immunoSEQ 96-well plates, and each plate served as one replicate. For sorted subsets, around 200 ng genomic DNA, equal to 30,000 or so T cell genomes, was loaded into each replicate PCR. The purified libraries were quantified using a Qubit 3.0 fluorometer, sized with a Bioanalyzer 2100, and then quantified again using the KAPA Library Quantification kit. Each immunoSEQ 96-well plate was sequenced on its own single-read 150-cycle Illumina NextSeq 550 flow cell. On the study's bioinformatics: Because the immunoSEQ output included only junctional sequences and no quality scores, the filtering could not be the same as the filtering used for full-length reads. To assign V/J genes and CDR3, sequences were annotated against IMGT germline references using PyIR, a Python wrapper for IgBLAST v1.9. Reads were removed for weak V/J assignments (E-value above 1e-6), missing CDR3, stop codons, out-of-frame junctions, or ambiguous translated residues. V3J clonotypes were defined as sequences sharing the same inferred V gene, J gene, and CDR3 amino acid sequence. Percentage overlap between repertoires was computed as shared unique clonotypes divided by the size of the smaller repertoire. Richness of each repertoire was evaluated using RTK rarefaction, the Chao1 estimator, and Recon v2.1 estimates of unobserved clonotypes. Generation probabilities for all TCRbeta clonotypes obtained by the gDNA method from several donors were computed using OLGA. Not all clones reach the TCRdb copy of this immuneACCESS table, which keeps in-frame sequences only. Checked studies attribute under half of the gap to unresolved V genes and leave the rest unexplained. V, J and clone size are taken as reported in that table, and D and trimming were inferred from the DNA itself. This sample has about 2 million clones in its table, and about 95% of those were observed once. The ten most abundant clones make up about 1.1% of the sample.

The germline V gene encodes CDR1 MNHEY and CDR2 SMNVEV (reference sequence). Cut back by 6 bases and 6 bases, the V and J ends lie 21 bases apart. The CDR3 spans 15 residues, from the cysteine through the phenylalanine. The sequence is cut down to CDR3 DNA, 45 bases in frame from base 1. This clone was observed once. It lacks a known antigen. No much larger clone is present one base from it, and per-base qualities are unavailable. CD8 naive samples consisted of CD45RO-negative cells that were positively selected for CCR7, yielding a CD45RA+CCR7+ population without TemRA cells. Donors were healthy HIV-negative adults with no recently reported acute infections or vaccinations. Only Caucasian adults living in Nashville, Tennessee, USA were represented among the donors. Blood was collected by leukapheresis, and PBMCs were isolated by Ficoll-Histopaque density gradient centrifugation and then cryopreserved in liquid nitrogen vapor phase. Purity and quantity of every magnetically sorted T cell population were checked by analytical flow cytometry. Each sorted fraction had its genomic DNA isolated and then quantified by UV absorbance on a Nanodrop 2000c.

The sequence came from a man aged 18-30 years in good health. This chain joins TRBV27 to TRBJ2-7; the D call is possibly TRBD1 or TRBD2, each sharing 5 bases. The sample comprised naive CD8+ T cells sorted from blood. In the paper's terms, the cell subset or site label means: CD45RA+CCR7+. CDR3 sequence: CASRLSGTPKGEQYF. The DNA reads TGTGCCAGCAGACTCTCTGGGACCCCAAAAGGCGAGCAGTACTTC.